The sequence of this T cell receptor (beta chain) was determined in a study of blood T cell repertoires in COVID-19. In the original processing: Counts of nucleated cells, estimated from reference gene primer amplification, were obtained. Sequencing was performed with immunoSEQ multiplex PCR; in TCRdb, only in-frame clones are kept and a portion is missing. D and trimming were read from the DNA, whereas the V and J calls and clone size are those reported in that table. The data show about 120,000 clones, with 85% seen just once and less than 15% held by the top ten. The sequence was obtained from a human donor in a cohort sampled during active COVID-19. Sequencing used peripheral blood.

The CDR3 protein is CASSLELLAGSYNEQFF. The CDR3 coding sequence is TGTGCCAGCAGCTTAGAGTTACTAGCGGGCTCCTACAATGAGCAGTTCTTC. V usage is TRBV7-9 and J usage is TRBJ2-1; 9 positions agree with TRBD2. The J segment lost 0 bases and the V segment lost 1 base, leaving 4 bases of the junction unmatched. The CDR3 is 17 amino acids. The germline CDR1 and CDR2 sequences are SEHNR and FQNEAQ (reference sequence).